These 4 T cell receptor beta chains share one sample of origin, sequenced in a study of blood T cell repertoires in COVID-19. The repertoire was sequenced with immunoSEQ multiplex PCR; TCRdb's copy has only in-frame clones and lacks some. In the table there are 90,000 to 140,000 clones, under 80% of which are singletons. Material for sequencing was peripheral blood. All receptors derive from a woman in her 70s with acute or convalescent COVID-19.

The genes are TRBV4-1 and TRBJ1-1, with 9 bases fitting TRBD1. The V gene end was trimmed by 2 bases and the J gene end by 0 bases; junction bases not matched to a gene: 13. The CDR3 is 19 residues long. Germline loops: CDR1 MGHRA, CDR2 YSYEKL. As DNA, the CDR3 is TGCGCCAGCAGCCAATATCCCCTCGACAGGGGGACTATGAACACTGAAGCTTTCTTT. It is translated as CASSQYPLDRGTMNTEAFF.

J is TRBJ2-1 and V is TRBV7-7; D is uncertain. The CDR3 runs 15 residues. V lost 1 base and J 5 bases, leaving 12 bases between the germline ends. Germline CDR1 and CDR2: SSHAT and FNYEAQ (reference sequence). CDR3 nucleotides: TGTGCCAGCAGCTTAGGGTCCTACCTTAACAATGAGCAGTTCTTC. It yields the protein CASSLGSYLNNEQFF.

V gene TRBV15 combines with J gene TRBJ1-3; 11 positions agree with TRBD1. CDR3 length: 18 residues. The germline CDR1 and CDR2 sequences are LNHNV and YYDKDF (reference sequence). The trim removed 1 base at V and 5 bases at J, leaving 10 bases unmatched. The CDR3 DNA reads as TGTGCCACCAGCAGAGGGATAACGGACAGGGGGCATAGAAACACCATATATTTT. It specifies CATSRGITDRGHRNTIYF.

This clone has only one observation. The chain uses TRBV27 and TRBJ1-2, with TRBD1 matching over 12 bases. Germline V gene data show CDR1 as MNHEY and CDR2 as SMNVEV (reference sequence). The V gene end was trimmed by 2 bases and the J gene end by 4 bases; junction bases not matched to a gene: 8. CDR3 size: 17 residues. The CDR3 DNA reads as TGTGCCAGCAGTTTAGGACCCGGGACAGGGGGCATCTATGGCTACACCTTC. Translated: CASSLGPGTGGIYGYTF.